Below, 25 T cell receptor beta chains from the same sample are listed, as sequenced in a study of cytomegalovirus exposure and HLA in healthy donors. PCR used 60 Vbeta primers and 13 Jbeta primers. Measured with immunoSEQ multiplex PCR; TCRdb has only the in-frame clones, and not every one. The sample lists 55,000 to 80,000 clones, 65% to 70% seen once, with just over 2% in the top ten. Sequenced input: PBMCs. The source of these receptors is a woman in her 30s in good health and CMV-seronegative.

J is TRBJ1-5 and V is TRBV5-4, with 9 bases that match TRBD1. Germline V lookup: CDR1 SGHNT, CDR2 YYREEE (reference sequence). The CDR3 runs to 12 residues. The trim removed 3 bases at V and 10 bases at J, leaving 2 bases unmatched. The CDR3 spells CASSSGQGPQHF. The CDR3 DNA is TGTGCCAGCAGCTCGGGACAGGGACCCCAGCATTTT. The whole variable domain, remainder taken from reference TRBV5-4 and TRBJ1-5, is ETGVTQSPTHLIKTRGQQVTLRCSSQSGHNTVSWYQQALGQGPQFIFQYYREEENGRGNFPPRFSGLQFPNYSSELNVNALELDDSALYLCASSSGQGPQHFGDGTRLSIL.

V gene TRBV29-1 combines with J gene TRBJ2-7; TRBD2 aligns across 8 bases. J was trimmed by 6 bases and V by 0 bases; bases with no gene match: 4. CDR3 length: 13 amino acids. In germline, CDR1 is SQVTM, CDR2 ANQGSEA. The CDR3 loop reads CSVEDQSGGEQYF. CDR3 coding DNA: TGCAGCGTTGAAGATCAAAGCGGGGGCGAGCAGTACTTC.

V and J are TRBV19 and TRBJ1-6; weak D call: TRBD1 (6 bases). Trimming cost V 3 bases and J 6 bases, with 9 bases left between them. Germline-derived CDR1 and CDR2 are LNHDA and SQIVND (reference sequence). This CDR3 has 14 residues. Here the CDR3 DNA reads TGTGCCAGTAGTATCACAGGGTCTAATTCACCCCTCCACTTT. Amino acid sequence: CASSITGSNSPLHF.

In its sample, this clone was seen a few times. The chain carries TRBV6-1 and TRBJ2-7, with 10 positions matching TRBD1. Germline V gene lookup returns CDR1 MNHNS and CDR2 SASEGT. The CDR3 covers 14 residues. V shed 6 bases and J 6 bases; nucleotides not matched to a gene: 8. CDR3 nucleotides: TGTGCCAGCAGGTCATACCGGGACAGGGGCGAGCAGTACTTC. As protein: CASRSYRDRGEQYF.

The sample holds one count of this clone. The chain joins TRBV11-2 to TRBJ2-1, with D maybe TRBD2 (6 bases). Trimming took off 1 base at V and 4 bases at J, with 11 bases between the two ends. Germline assignment: CDR1 SGHAT and CDR2 FQNNGV. This CDR3 is built from 15 residues. The CDR3 DNA reads TGTGCCAGCAGCTTAGGGGGGGACGGATACAATGAGCAGTTCTTC. This sequence encodes CASSLGGDGYNEQFF.

This clone has only a few counts. The chain has TRBV6-6 and TRBJ1-5, with D possibly being TRBD1 (6 bases). Trimming cost V 6 bases and J 1 base, with 13 bases left between them. Germline V gene data show CDR1 as MNHNY and CDR2 as SVGAGI (reference sequence). There are 15 residues in the CDR3. CDR3 residues: CASRKTGGSNQPQHF. CDR3 DNA sequence: TGTGCCAGCAGAAAGACAGGCGGCAGCAATCAGCCCCAGCATTTT.

The chain is built from TRBV5-8 and TRBJ2-5; D not certain. The CDR3 covers 15 residues. The V end lost 0 bases, the J end lost 2 bases, and 11 bases lay between the germline ends. Germline loops: CDR1 SGHTS, CDR2 YDEGEE. Here the CDR3 DNA reads TGTGCCAGCAGCTTGGCCGTCACAGCTCAAGAGACCCAGTACTTC. Residues: CASSLAVTAQETQYF.

The chain couples TRBV11-2 to TRBJ2-7, with TRBD1 as a possible D gene (6 bases). Trimming cost V 2 bases and J 9 bases, with 17 bases left between them. Germline V gene data show CDR1 as SGHAT and CDR2 as FQNNGV. The CDR3 totals 14 residues. The CDR3 sequence is CASSLQGPLGGQYF. CDR3 DNA sequence: TGTGCCAGCAGCTTACAGGGGCCCCTAGGGGGGCAGTACTTC.

V is TRBV10-3 and J is TRBJ2-6; tentatively, D is TRBD2 (5 bases). This CDR3 region has 18 residues. In germline, CDR1 is ENHRY, CDR2 SYGVKD. V was shortened by 4 bases and J by 0 bases, with 16 bases between the two germline ends. CDR3 in amino acids: CAISVGEPKLSGANVLTF. The CDR3 DNA follows: TGTGCCATCAGTGTGGGAGAGCCAAAACTCTCTGGGGCCAACGTCCTGACTTTC.

V is TRBV6-6 and J is TRBJ1-2, with TRBD1 identical over 7 bases. The CDR3 has 15 residues. Germline lookup yields CDR1 MNHNY and CDR2 SVGAGI (reference sequence). The V and J ends lost 6 bases and 2 bases, in that order; junction bases with no gene match: 9. The CDR3, as DNA: TGTGCCAGCAGACAGACCGGGACAGCCAACTATGGCTACACCTTC. It codes for CASRQTGTANYGYTF.

This chain uses TRBV7-9 with TRBJ2-2; 8 bases map to TRBD2. This CDR3 region has 16 residues. Germline lookup yields CDR1 SEHNR and CDR2 FQNEAQ (reference sequence). The V and J ends lost 5 bases and 3 bases, in that order; junction bases with no gene match: 8. Here the CDR3 reads CASSLNRGGDTGELFF. DNA of the CDR3: TGTGCCAGCAGCCTAAACCGGGGGGGGGACACCGGGGAGCTGTTTTTT.

The V gene is TRBV2, the J gene TRBJ2-2; D perhaps matches TRBD1 (6 bases). Between the trimmed V and J ends, which lost 6 bases and 3 bases, there was a span of 14 bases. CDR3 length equals 15 residues. In germline, CDR1 is SNHLY, CDR2 FYNNEI. The CDR3 nucleotides are TGTGCCAGCAGCGCTATAAGGACAGACACCGGGGAGCTGTTTTTT. Protein: CASSAIRTDTGELFF.

This chain joins TRBV27 and TRBJ1-2; TRBD1 matches 8 bases. The CDR3 runs 12 residues. V was clipped by 6 bases and J by 5 bases; unmatched bases: 2. Looked up from germline, CDR1 is MNHEY and CDR2 is SMNVEV (reference sequence). The CDR3 coding sequence is TGTGCCAGCAGGGACAGGGCATATGGCTACACCTTC. Residues: CASRDRAYGYTF.

The chain employs TRBV2 and TRBJ1-5, with D hard to call. Deletions cut 6 bases from V and 2 bases from J, with 11 bases between. The CDR3 has 14 amino acids. The V gene's germline CDR1 is SNHLY and CDR2 FYNNEI. The CDR3 sequence is CASRTQKGNQPQHF. The CDR3 nucleotides read TGTGCCAGCAGAACGCAGAAAGGCAATCAGCCCCAGCATTTT. The variable domain in full, completed from reference TRBV2 and TRBJ1-5, reads EPEVTQTPSHQVTQMGQEVILRCVPISNHLYFYWYRQILGQKVEFLVSFYNNEISEKSEIFDDQFSVERPDGSNFTLKIRSTKLEDSAMYFCASRTQKGNQPQHFGDGTRLSIL.

As for this clone: Germline is not matched at one junction end, which may reflect a read error. This chain joins TRBV7-9 and TRBJ2-3; perhaps TRBD2 as D (5 bases). Germline-derived CDR1 and CDR2 are SEHNR and FQNEAQ (reference sequence). The CDR3 contains 12 residues. The CDR3 here is CSSSLSGDTQYF. The CDR3, as DNA: TGTTCCAGCAGCTTAAGCGGAGATACGCAGTATTTT.

CDR3 in amino acids: CASSSDRYEQYF. CDR3 in DNA: TGTGCCAGCAGCTCGGACAGGTACGAGCAGTACTTC. The rearrangement links TRBV7-9 to TRBJ2-7, with 7 bases fitting TRBD1. Looked up from germline, CDR1 is SEHNR and CDR2 is FQNEAQ (reference sequence). This CDR3 comprises 12 residues. The ends lost 4 bases at V and 4 bases at J; junction bases unmatched: 1. The full variable domain, in which reference TRBV7-9 and TRBJ2-7 provide the parts outside the CDR3, is DTGVSQNPRHKITKRGQNVTFRCDPISEHNRLYWYRQTLGQGPEFLTYFQNEAQLEKSRLLSDRFSAERPKGSFSTLEIQRTEQGDSAMYLCASSSDRYEQYFGPGTRLTVT.

This sequence joins TRBV11-2 and TRBJ2-2; D is ambiguous. Germline CDR1 and CDR2: SGHAT and FQNNGV. With 0 bases removed from V and 5 bases from J, the gap between germline ends came to 4 bases. There are 13 residues in the CDR3. CDR3 in amino acids: CASSLDRTGELFF. CDR3 DNA: TGTGCCAGCAGCTTAGACCGGACCGGGGAGCTGTTTTTT.

The V call is TRBV6-1, the J call TRBJ1-2; 9 bases map to TRBD1. V lost 5 bases and J lost 0; bases outside the gene matches: 4. From germline, CDR1 is MNHNS and CDR2 SASEGT. The CDR3 consists of 15 residues. CDR3 nucleotides: TGTGCCAGCAGTTCGACAGGGGGTGCTAACTATGGCTACACCTTC. The encoded protein is CASSSTGGANYGYTF.

The rearrangement joins TRBV15 to TRBJ1-2; D gene unclear. V gave up 3 bases and J gave up 6 bases, with 17 bases separating them. Germline V gene lookup returns CDR1 LNHNV and CDR2 YYDKDF (reference sequence). This CDR3 spans 15 amino acids. CDR3 nucleotides: TGTGCCACCAGCAGGTGGGTACCGGGATCGGATGGCTACACCTTC. Translated, it gives CATSRWVPGSDGYTF.

This clone appeared a few times. The rearrangement joins TRBV14 to TRBJ1-2; the D is unclear. Germline V gene data show CDR1 as SGHDN and CDR2 as FVKESK. V was shortened by 5 bases and J by 3 bases, with 16 bases between the two germline ends. CDR3 length equals 15 residues. The CDR3 bases are TGTGCCAGCAGCTCTCGCAGAGGATGGGACTATGGCTACACCTTC. Translating it yields CASSSRRGWDYGYTF.

This rearrangement joins TRBV5-4 to TRBJ2-3, with TRBD2 identical over 7 bases. The CDR3 length is 15 residues. The junction had 10 bases not matched to a gene; V was cut back by 4 bases and J by 5 bases. CDR1 is SGHNT, CDR2 YYREEE, per germline (reference sequence). This chain's CDR3 is CASSPTGLEGDTQYF. DNA of the CDR3: TGTGCCAGCAGCCCGACCGGACTAGAGGGAGATACGCAGTATTTT.

The genes are TRBV19 and TRBJ1-2, with TRBD1 matching over 7 bases. The trim removed 6 bases at V and 0 bases at J, leaving 4 bases unmatched. This CDR3 has 14 residues. From germline, CDR1 is LNHDA and CDR2 SQIVND (reference sequence). The CDR3 is CASRRTGANYGYTF. In DNA, the CDR3 is TGTGCCAGTAGACGGACAGGCGCTAACTATGGCTACACCTTC. Filled out from reference TRBV19 and TRBJ1-2, the complete variable domain reads DGGITQSPKYLFRKEGQNVTLSCEQNLNHDAMYWYRQDPGQGLRLIYYSQIVNDFQKGDIAEGYSVSREKKESFPLTVTSAQKNPTAFYLCASRRTGANYGYTFGSGTRLTVV.

This rearrangement joins TRBV28 to TRBJ1-2; 9 bases map to TRBD1. Trimming removed 0 bases from V and 5 bases from J; junction bases left unmatched: 1. The length of the CDR3 is 14 residues. Germline CDR1 reads MDHEN; CDR2 reads SYDVKM. CDR3 loop: CASSLWGQGYGYTF. CDR3 bases: TGTGCCAGCAGTTTATGGGGACAGGGATATGGCTACACCTTC.

The chain is built from TRBV27 and TRBJ1-4, with a possible D match to TRBD1 (5 bases). The germline V gene has CDR1 MNHEY and CDR2 SMNVEV (reference sequence). Trimming took off 4 bases at V and 5 bases at J, with 11 bases between the two ends. CDR3 length: 14 residues. CDR3 DNA sequence: TGTGCCAGCAGTTGGGGTGCAGGGAATGAAAAACTGTTTTTT. Residues: CASSWGAGNEKLFF. The variable domain in full, completed from reference TRBV27 and TRBJ1-4, reads EAQVTQNPRYLITVTGKKLTVTCSQNMNHEYMSWYRQDPGLGLRQIYYSMNVEVTDKGDVPEGYKVSRKEKRNFPLILESPSPNQTSLYFCASSWGAGNEKLFFGSGTQLSVL.

The chain carries TRBV29-1 and TRBJ1-4; D not resolved. The V and J ends lost 4 bases and 4 bases respectively, with 16 bases between them. The CDR3 consists of 15 residues. Germline V gene sequence: CDR1 SQVTM, CDR2 ANQGSEA. CDR3 bases: TGCAGCGTTGCGGGAGTGGGCCAGCTTAATGAAAAACTGTTTTTT. This gives the protein CSVAGVGQLNEKLFF.